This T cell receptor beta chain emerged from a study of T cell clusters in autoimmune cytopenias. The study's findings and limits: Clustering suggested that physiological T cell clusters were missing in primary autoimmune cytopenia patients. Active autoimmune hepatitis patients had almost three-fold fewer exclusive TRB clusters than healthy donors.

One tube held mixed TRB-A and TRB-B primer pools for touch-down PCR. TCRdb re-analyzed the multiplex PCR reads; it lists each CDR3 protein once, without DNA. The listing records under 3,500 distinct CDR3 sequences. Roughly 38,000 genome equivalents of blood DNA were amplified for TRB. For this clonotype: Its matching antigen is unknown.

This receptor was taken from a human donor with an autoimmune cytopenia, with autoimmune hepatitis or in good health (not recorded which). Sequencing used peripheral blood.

The CDR3 loop reads CASSRTGDNQPQHF. The V call is TRBV5-1, the J call TRBJ1-5; with no DNA, the TCRdb D assignment of TRBD1 cannot be verified. CDR1 is SGHRS, CDR2 YFSETQ, per germline. This CDR3 is 14 amino acids long.